These T cell receptor beta chains were read from a single sample in a study of OX40 agonist ivuxolimab in advanced cancers. The repertoire was sequenced with immunoSEQ multiplex PCR; TCRdb's copy has only in-frame clones and lacks some. The data show 100,000 to 150,000 clones, just under 95% seen once. The sample here was CD4+ or CD8+ T cells sorted from blood, taken in a trial of the OX40 agonist ivuxolimab. The receptors stem from an adult with an advanced solid tumor such as melanoma, head and neck, liver or kidney cancer. The conserved cysteine and the conserved F or W are not part of the CDR3 here. The order of the fields is J gene, CDR3 length, V gene, CDR3 protein.

TRBJ2-1 | 15 | TRBV19 | ASSSGTSGKLYNEQF
TRBJ2-2 | 15 | TRBV12-5 | ASGRTTSGRNTGELF
TRBJ1-1 | 12 | TRBV10-2 | ASSPQGGGTEAF
TRBJ2-7 | 11 | TRBV7-9 | ASSSASPYEQY
TRBJ1-3 | 15 | TRBV18 | ASSPLLQGSSGNTIY
TRBJ2-6 | 15 | TRBV7-2 | ASSLQGFRAGANVLT
TRBJ2-7 | 12 | TRBV6-6 | ASSYATGSYEQY
TRBJ2-2 | 12 | TRBV29-1 | SVTGGANTGELF
TRBJ1-1 | 11 | TRBV5-1 | ASSAGESTEAF
TRBJ2-7 | 14 | TRBV6-1 | ASSEAPLAFPYEQY
TRBJ1-2 | 15 | TRBV13 | ASSLGGSDIQNYGYT
TRBJ2-1 | 13 | TRBV11-2 | ASSPGQASYNEQF
TRBJ1-5 | 13 | TRBV19 | ASSSTVEGNQPQH
TRBJ2-5 | 12 | TRBV11-1 | ASSFPTGYETQY
TRBJ1-2 | 11 | TRBV19 | ASSIGEGYGYT
TRBJ2-1 | 10 | TRBV7-9 | ASSFVRNEQF
TRBJ2-1 | 15 | TRBV5-1 | ASSPGTSGRAYNEQF
TRBJ2-5 | 15 | TRBV4-1 | ASSLQAPGGPQETQY
TRBJ1-6 | 16 | TRBV4-3 | ASSQDRDGSGYNSPLH
TRBJ1-1 | 12 | TRBV9 | ASSEGQGGFEAF
TRBJ2-1 | 13 | TRBV28 | ASRAGLAGDNEQF
TRBJ2-3 | 13 | TRBV7-6 | ASSHDIGGTDTQY
TRBJ2-7 | 11 | TRBV6-5 | ATTRAGGYEQY
TRBJ1-4 | 13 | TRBV2 | ASSERTATNEKLF
TRBJ2-2 | 13 | TRBV21-1 | ASSNQGRVTGELF
TRBJ2-6 | 15 | TRBV5-4 | ASSLQGAGSGANVLT
TRBJ1-1 | 15 | TRBV7-8 | ASSHPGTGGMDTEAF
TRBJ2-7 | 9 | TRBV20-1 | SARPMYEQY
TRBJ2-3 | 11 | TRBV5-1 | ASSSLGEDTQY
TRBJ2-2 | 12 | TRBV28 | ASSLAQDTGELF
TRBJ2-1 | 13 | TRBV27 | ASSLLGGPQNEQF
TRBJ1-6 | 14 | TRBV9 | ASSVGDSSYNSPLH
TRBJ2-3 | 15 | TRBV15 | ATSRVARDTSTDTQY
TRBJ1-1 | 14 | TRBV4-2 | ASSQGDRGVNTEAF
TRBJ2-5 | 12 | TRBV30 | AWRTSGSGETQY
TRBJ1-2 | 12 | TRBV19 | ASSVGRYLYGYT